This TCR beta chain appears in the sequencing data of a study of tumor-infiltrating lymphocytes in primary liver carcinoma. This clonotype was detected only a few times. Unsorted whole blood served as the source of blood RNA, and germline DNA was extracted as well. The ends were cut back, 2 bases at V and 5 bases at J, with 6 bases in the middle. There are 13 residues in the CDR3. CDR1 and CDR2 (germline): SEHNR, FQNEAQ (reference sequence). Priming with a constant-region primer yielded TCR beta cDNA from 500 ng total RNA. Libraries for TCR beta were built through three nested multiplex PCR rounds, which together made up a slightly modified ARM-PCR procedure. Forward primers for TRBV1-TRBV30 and a C-beta reverse primer served the first two PCR rounds, at approximately 10 cycles each. TCRdb fed the multiplex PCR reads into MiXCR, producing one record per CDR3 protein. The sample contains about 200,000 distinct CDR3 sequences, 65% of which appear only once.

The chain carries TRBV7-9 and TRBJ2-2; tentatively, D is TRBD1 (5 bases). Specimen: peripheral blood. The TCR comes from a woman aged 55-75 years with primary liver carcinoma and hepatitis B virus infection. The CDR3 DNA is TGTGCCAGCAGCTTATCAGGGACCGGGGAGCTGTTTTTT. This encodes CASSLSGTGELFF.